This T cell receptor beta chain is from a study of vaccination and CD4 T cells after COVID-19. Study details: Control cultures used a CEFX viral epitope pool, an HIV-1 Nef peptide pool, or no peptide.

General study points: Within the convalescent patients, spike mono-reactivity was found in 304 of 307 vaccine-specific clones.

With respect to this clonotype: Antigen unknown.

V dropped 5 bases and J dropped 7 bases, with 17 bases sitting between them. The CDR3 totals 14 residues. Per the germline V gene, CDR1 is WNHNN and CDR2 is SYGVQD (reference sequence). Treatment of the sample: roughly 10-day PBMC culture with coronavirus spike peptide pools or control peptides (ViraFEST assay). Cultured CD4+ T-cell DNA underwent Oncomine TCR Beta short-read sequencing. From CD4+ T cells that had been cultured, genomic DNA was extracted. TCRdb itself ran the PCR reads through MiXCR, one entry per CDR3 protein. There are more than 10,000 distinct CDR3 sequences in the sample; about two fifths occur only once, and 10% to 15% lies in the top ten.

This receptor was obtained from a human donor who had recovered from COVID-19. The material sequenced was CD4+ T cells from blood, cultured in vitro. The chain carries TRBV10-1 and TRBJ2-5, with D unresolved. CDR3 bases: TGCGCCAGCAGTTTTTCCCCATTCTCGGGGACCCAGTACTTC. Translating gives CASSFSPFSGTQYF.